This T cell receptor (beta chain) is drawn from a study of identical twins. Broader study findings: Models underestimated how often monozygotic twins shared out-of-frame TCR alpha. Part of the zero-insertion signal could reflect confounding by invariant MAIT and iNKT cells. Conclusions were based on cross-sectional statistical analysis, without following the same donors.

A universal primer site was added by template switching, and unique molecular identifiers were carried by the cDNA. TCRdb fed the 5' RACE reads into MiXCR, producing one record per CDR3 protein. The sample records 690,000 or so distinct CDR3 sequences, 5.5% to 7.5% being singletons. This CDR3 has 16 residues. In the case of this clonotype: Antigen specificity is unknown.

Material: naive T cells sorted from blood. V gene TRBV12-2 combines with J gene TRBJ2-1. TRBV12-2 is recorded as a pseudogene. This TCR was recovered from a man aged 18 to 29 in good health. The CDR3 is CASPTRGTSSYNEQFF. The CDR3 nucleotides are TGTGCAAGTCCAACCCGAGGTACAAGCTCCTACAATGAGCAGTTCTTC.